This entry lists 2 T cell receptor beta chains sequenced from one sample in a study of shared clonotypes between healthy human individuals. Data came from immunoSEQ multiplex PCR; TCRdb stores just in-frame clones and leaves some out. The repertoire consists of about 2.2 million clones, with under 95% occurring once and the leading ten covering more than 1.5%. Naive CD8 cells lacked CD45RO and underwent positive selection for CCR7, leaving out terminally differentiated effector memory CD45RA+ cells. The sequenced sample consisted of naive CD8+ T cells from PBMCs. These receptors were obtained from a man aged 18 to 29 in good health. Some clones in this sample may be carry-over from other donors' samples.

J is TRBJ2-7 and V is TRBV28, with 8 bases fitting TRBD1. CDR1 is MDHEN and CDR2 is SYDVKM in the germline V gene. V lost 6 bases, J lost 2 bases, and 12 bases stayed unmatched. The CDR3 is 16 residues long. In nucleotides, the CDR3 is TGTGCCAGCAGCCAACCCCGGGACAGGAGCCCCTACGAGCAGTACTTC. Amino acids: CASSQPRDRSPYEQYF.

This chain joins TRBV7-8 and TRBJ2-7; 10 bases line up with TRBD1. The germline CDR1 and CDR2 sequences are SGHVS and FQNEAQ. The ends lost 5 bases at V and 6 bases at J; junction bases unmatched: 10. This CDR3 spans 15 amino acids. The CDR3 sequence: CASSRPGTGVVEQYF. In DNA, the CDR3 is TGTGCCAGCAGCCGACCAGGGACAGGGGTGGTCGAGCAGTACTTC.